This TCR beta chain comes out of a study of response to subunit inactivated influenza vaccine. TCRdb re-called the RT-PCR reads with MiXCR, one entry per CDR3 protein. The sample records about 540,000 distinct CDR3 sequences, less than 25% being singletons. The ends were cut back, 5 bases at V and 0 bases at J, with 13 bases in the middle. Germline V CDR1 and CDR2: SGHAT, FQNNGV. The CDR3 has 15 residues. This sample also belongs to another study, concerning T cells expressing NK-cell markers. Per that paper: Scientists made TCR beta cDNA using 5'RACE template switching with UMIs. Repertoires of TCR beta were obtained from T cells sorted as CD3+CD56+NKG2C+, CD3+CD56+NKG2C- and CD3+CD56-NKG2C+. There were seven HCMV-seropositive donors and one seronegative donor among the eight sequenced. These same clonotypes (in several donors) also led the CD3+CD56-NKG2C+ fraction. Whether expanded NKG2C+ T cell clones were HCMV-specific remained unclear.

The specimen was CD4+ T cells sorted from PBMCs, collected 11 to 12 days after vaccination. The rearrangement joins TRBV11-2 to TRBJ2-5; D is possibly TRBD1 (5 bases). The TCR sequence derives from a man aged 45-65 years who received an inactivated influenza vaccine. DNA of the CDR3: TGTGCCAGCAGCAAGAGACCGGACAACCAAGAGACCCAGTACTTC. This encodes CASSKRPDNQETQYF.